Below are 7 T cell receptor beta chains sequenced from a single sample in a study of blood T cell repertoires in COVID-19. Sequenced by immunoSEQ multiplex PCR; TCRdb stores in-frame clones only, minus some. The sample has 210,000 or so clones; about 87% are singletons. Sequencing was performed on PBMCs or T cells enriched from blood (not recorded which). The source of these receptors is a woman aged 30 to 39 who had been exposed to COVID-19.

This clone has a handful of counts. The chain has TRBV5-1 and TRBJ2-2; TRBD2 matches 9 bases. The CDR3 runs 16 residues. V gave up 2 bases and J gave up 4 bases; unmatched junction bases: 6. Looked up from germline, CDR1 is SGHRS and CDR2 is YFSETQ. The CDR3 DNA is TGCGCCAGCAGCTTAGCACTAGCGGGTAGCACCGGGGAGCTGTTTTTT. It yields the protein CASSLALAGSTGELFF.

The chain combines TRBV3-1 (or the pseudogene TRBV3-2) with TRBJ2-7; weak D call: TRBD2 (5 bases). The CDR3 contains 15 residues. Germline values: CDR1 LGHDT, CDR2 YNNKEL (reference sequence). The V gene lost 0 bases and the J gene lost 3 bases, with 12 bases spanning the gap. The CDR3, as DNA: TGTGCCAGCAGCCAAGAGTCCAGCGGAGTCTACGAGCAGTACTTC. Its translation is CASSQESSGVYEQYF.

The DNA for the CDR3 is TGTGCCAGTAGGCAGACTAGCGGGAGAACAGATACGCAGTATTTT. It translates to CASRQTSGRTDTQYF. This sequence joins TRBV19 and TRBJ2-3; TRBD2 matches at 12 bases. V lost 6 bases, J lost 3 bases, and 4 bases stayed unmatched. CDR1 LNHDA and CDR2 SQIVND come from the germline V gene (reference sequence). CDR3 length: 15 residues.

The rearrangement links TRBV2 to TRBJ2-3, with 7 bases that match TRBD2. The CDR3 runs 15 residues. CDR1 is SNHLY, CDR2 FYNNEI, per germline. Trimming took 6 bases from V and 6 from J; bases not matched to a gene: 12. The CDR3 reads CASRRAGRPVDTQYF. The CDR3 DNA reads as TGTGCCAGCAGGCGAGCGGGGAGGCCCGTTGATACGCAGTATTTT.

V is TRBV30 and J is TRBJ1-1, with D unclear. This CDR3 comprises 14 residues. Germline CDR1 is GTSNPN and CDR2 is SVGIG (reference sequence). Trimming took off 4 bases at V and 1 base at J, with 13 bases between the two ends. CDR3 coding DNA: TGTGCCTGGACCCCCGGGAGGGAGAACACTGAAGCTTTCTTT. Its protein is CAWTPGRENTEAFF.

This chain joins TRBV7-9 and TRBJ1-1; 11 nucleotides align to TRBD1. This CDR3 has 16 amino acids. CDR1 is SEHNR and CDR2 is FQNEAQ in the germline V gene (reference sequence). V was clipped by 2 bases and J by 2 bases; unmatched bases: 4. The CDR3 protein is CASSLSGQGANTEAFF. The CDR3 DNA reads TGTGCCAGCAGCTTATCAGGACAGGGGGCTAACACTGAAGCTTTCTTT.

The rearrangement uses TRBV4-1 and TRBJ2-4, with D perhaps matching TRBD1 (7 bases). The CDR3 is 15 residues long. Germline lookup yields CDR1 MGHRA and CDR2 YSYEKL. The V end lost 3 bases, the J end lost 6 bases, and 15 bases lay between the germline ends. The CDR3: CASSHQGGPANIQYF. The DNA of the CDR3 is TGCGCCAGCAGCCATCAGGGGGGACCAGCAAACATTCAGTACTTC.